The 5 T cell receptor beta chains below were found in one sample sequenced in a study of shared clonotypes between healthy human individuals. Data came from immunoSEQ multiplex PCR; TCRdb stores just in-frame clones and leaves some out. The sample lists 2 million to 2.5 million clones, over 85% occurring once. The sequencing input was naive CD4+ T cells from PBMCs. Subset indicated: CD45RA+ positively selected. The receptor source for this set is a young man in good health. Some clones in this sample may be carry-over from other donors' samples.

This rearrangement joins TRBV6-1 to TRBJ1-5, with D perhaps TRBD1 (5 bases). The V gene's germline CDR1 is MNHNS and CDR2 SASEGT. This CDR3 is 14 amino acids long. With 0 bases removed from V and 6 bases from J, the gap between germline ends came to 9 bases. The CDR3 nucleotides read TGTGCCAGCAGTGAAGCCCACAGGACTCAGCCCCAGCATTTT. Residues: CASSEAHRTQPQHF.

The chain couples TRBV5-3 to TRBJ2-2; D is unresolved. TRBV5-3 is identified as an open reading frame with a role that is uncertain. The CDR3 totals 13 residues. Trimming took 3 bases from V and 4 from J, leaving 7 bases between them. CDR3 DNA: TGTGCCAGAAGCTCCCTCCCCACCGGGGAGCTGTTTTTT. Its protein product is CARSSLPTGELFF.

The gene calls are TRBV15 and TRBJ1-5, with D perhaps matching TRBD1 (6 bases). V was clipped by 4 bases and J by 12 bases, with 19 bases between them. Germline V gene sequence: CDR1 LNHNV, CDR2 YYDKDF (reference sequence). This CDR3 has 14 amino acids. In DNA form, the CDR3 reads TGTGCCACCAGCACCCCATCGGATGGAGGGGGCCAGCATTTT. Protein sequence: CATSTPSDGGGQHF.

The chain carries TRBV7-2 and TRBJ2-5; D possibly matches TRBD1 or TRBD2 (8 bases each). Germline values: CDR1 SGHTA, CDR2 FQGNSA. This CDR3 is 17 amino acids long. Between the trimmed V and J ends, which lost 5 bases and 2 bases, there was a span of 21 bases. The DNA of the CDR3 is TGTGCCAGCAGCACAGGGGGGCTGACGGGAGGGCAAGAGACCCAGTACTTC. Translating gives CASSTGGLTGGQETQYF. The full variable domain, its missing parts supplied by reference TRBV7-2 and TRBJ2-5, is GAGVSQSPSNKVTEKGKDVELRCDPISGHTALYWYRQSLGQGLEFLIYFQGNSAPDKSGLPSDRFSAERTGGSVSTLTIQRTQQEDSAVYLCASSTGGLTGGQETQYFGPGTRLLVL.

The chain combines TRBV28 with TRBJ2-1; 11 nucleotides line up with TRBD2. This CDR3 comprises 16 residues. V lost 6 bases to trimming and J lost 5 bases; unmatched junction nucleotides: 9. Germline V gene sequence: CDR1 MDHEN, CDR2 SYDVKM. The CDR3 reads CASSPYRGLADNEQFF. DNA of the CDR3: TGTGCCAGCAGCCCCTACCGGGGACTAGCGGACAATGAGCAGTTCTTC.